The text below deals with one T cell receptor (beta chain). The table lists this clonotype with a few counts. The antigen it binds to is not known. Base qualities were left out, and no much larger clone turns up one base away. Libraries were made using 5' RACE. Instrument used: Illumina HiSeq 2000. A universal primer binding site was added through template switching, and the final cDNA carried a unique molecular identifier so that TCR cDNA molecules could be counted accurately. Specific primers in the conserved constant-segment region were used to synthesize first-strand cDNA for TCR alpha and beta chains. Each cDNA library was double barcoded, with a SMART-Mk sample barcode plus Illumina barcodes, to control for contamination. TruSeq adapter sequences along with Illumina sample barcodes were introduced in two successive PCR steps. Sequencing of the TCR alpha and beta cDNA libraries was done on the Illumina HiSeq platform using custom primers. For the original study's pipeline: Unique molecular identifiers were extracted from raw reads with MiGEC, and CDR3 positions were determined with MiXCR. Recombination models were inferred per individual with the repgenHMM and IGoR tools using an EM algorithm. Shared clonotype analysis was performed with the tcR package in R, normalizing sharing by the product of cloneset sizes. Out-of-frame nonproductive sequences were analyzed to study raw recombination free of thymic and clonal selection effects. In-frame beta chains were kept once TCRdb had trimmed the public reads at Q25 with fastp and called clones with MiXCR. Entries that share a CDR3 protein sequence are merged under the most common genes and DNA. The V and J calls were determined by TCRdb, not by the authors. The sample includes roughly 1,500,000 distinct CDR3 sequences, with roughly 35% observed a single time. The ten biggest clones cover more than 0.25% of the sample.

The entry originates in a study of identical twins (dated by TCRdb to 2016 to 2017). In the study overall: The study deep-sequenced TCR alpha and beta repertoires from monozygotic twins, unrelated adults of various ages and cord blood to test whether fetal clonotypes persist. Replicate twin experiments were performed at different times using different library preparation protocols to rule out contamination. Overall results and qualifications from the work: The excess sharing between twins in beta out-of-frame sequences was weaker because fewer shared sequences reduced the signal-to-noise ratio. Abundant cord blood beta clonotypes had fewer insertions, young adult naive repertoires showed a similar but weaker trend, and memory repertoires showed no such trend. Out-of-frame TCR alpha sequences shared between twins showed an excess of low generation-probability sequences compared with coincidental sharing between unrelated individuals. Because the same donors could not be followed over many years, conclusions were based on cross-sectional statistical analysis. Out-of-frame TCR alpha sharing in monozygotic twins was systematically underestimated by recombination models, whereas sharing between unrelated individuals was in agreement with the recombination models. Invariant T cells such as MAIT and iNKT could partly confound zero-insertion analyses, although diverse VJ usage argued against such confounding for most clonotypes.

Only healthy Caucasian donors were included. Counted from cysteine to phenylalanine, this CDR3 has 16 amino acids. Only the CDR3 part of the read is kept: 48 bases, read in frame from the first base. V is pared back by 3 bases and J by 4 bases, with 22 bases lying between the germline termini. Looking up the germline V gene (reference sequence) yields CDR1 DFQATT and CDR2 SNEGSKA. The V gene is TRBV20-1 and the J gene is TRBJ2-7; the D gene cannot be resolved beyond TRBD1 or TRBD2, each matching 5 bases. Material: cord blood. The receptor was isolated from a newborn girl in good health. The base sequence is TGCAGTGCTAGGGAACCGGGCACGGGACGGATGTACGAGCAGTACTTC. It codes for CSAREPGTGRMYEQYF.